This T cell receptor beta chain comes out of a study of T-cell reconstitution after alpha-beta-depleted transplantation in children. The germline V gene encodes CDR1 SGHVS and CDR2 FQNEAQ. Trimming at V came to 5 bases and at J to 9 bases, leaving 15 bases not matched to a gene. This CDR3 has 16 residues. Whole-study results and caveats: At one year after transplant, newly produced T cells mostly accounted for T-cell counts and diversity. Surviving recipient cells, namely T cells and thymic progenitors, were the source of high day-60 TCRbeta diversity in some patients. Reported findings indicate that, about two months after transplant, alpha-beta T cells came from several hundred expanded clones, which were derived from non-depleted graft cells.

The TCRbeta library was prepared with unique molecular identifiers. Via MiXCR, TCRdb re-called the PCR reads, giving one row per CDR3 protein. This sample carries about 460,000 distinct CDR3 sequences, over 9.5% of them seen once, and the ten largest clones take around 2%. This clonotype appeared many times. What it binds is not known. This material consisted of PBMCs, taken before TCRalphabeta/CD19-depleted stem cell transplant. This chain links TRBV7-8 with TRBJ2-1; 8 bases are shared with TRBD2. This TCR came from a child aged 2 to 9 with inherited bone marrow failure, due to receive a stem cell transplant. CDR3 protein: CASSPLRTSLHREQFF. DNA of the CDR3: TGTGCCAGCAGCCCGCTGCGGACTAGCCTTCATCGTGAGCAGTTCTTC.